This T cell receptor (beta chain) was retrieved from a study of T cells in Graves' hyperthyroidism and ophthalmopathy. To note about this clonotype: The junction does not match germline at one end; this may be a read error.

TCR beta CDR3 regions were amplified from RNA. HTBI primers were the set used in a first-round RT-PCR of the TCR CDR3. Via MiXCR, TCRdb re-called the multiplex PCR reads, giving one row per CDR3 protein. The data contain some 800,000 distinct CDR3 sequences, 38% of them singletons. The germline gives CDR1 ENHRY, CDR2 SYGVKD. The CDR3 is 17 residues long. The TCR originated in a young man with Graves' hyperthyroidism. Sequencing was done on a sample of blood. The chain employs TRBV10-3 and TRBJ1-1; 7 bases are a match to TRBD1. CDR3 bases: TGCGCCATCAGGGAGTCGGGCGAGGGGGCATGGAACACTGAAGCTTTCTTT. It codes for CAIRESGEGAWNTEAFF.